This TCR beta chain was retrieved from a study of shared clonotypes between healthy human individuals. The CDR3 spans 15 residues. Per germline, CDR1 MNHNS and CDR2 SASEGT. Unmatched junction bases numbered 0, after V lost 1 base and J lost 0 bases. In regard to this clone: What it binds is not known.

Only in-frame clones appear in the TCRdb table, and some are missing; sequencing was by immunoSEQ multiplex PCR. The profile shows 2,500,000 or so clones, approximately 90% of them singletons. Overall study findings and caveats: Clonotypes shared by all four sorted-subset donors had higher generation probabilities than non-shared clonotypes.

The source is a man between 18 and 29 years old in good health. Some clones in this sample may be carry-over from other donors' samples. The chain uses TRBV6-1 and TRBJ1-2; 9 positions match TRBD1. The material sequenced was naive CD4+ T cells from PBMCs. This sample's subset: CD45RA+ positively selected. The CDR3 protein is CASSEGTGANYGYTF. The CDR3 bases are TGTGCCAGCAGTGAAGGGACAGGGGCTAACTATGGCTACACCTTC.